One and the same sample provided the 32 T cell receptor beta chains below, sequenced in a study of blood T cell repertoires in COVID-19. The method was immunoSEQ multiplex PCR; TCRdb's version includes in-frame clones alone and lacks a portion of them. The top ten clones hold more than 15% of a sample with roughly 80,000 clones, roughly four fifths of them seen once. The sequenced material came from peripheral blood. All receptors derive from a man between 65 and 79 years old with active or convalescent COVID-19.

V gene TRBV5-1 combines with J gene TRBJ2-2; D not resolved. The ends were cut back, 4 bases at V and 8 bases at J, with 15 bases in the middle. From germline, CDR1 is SGHRS and CDR2 YFSETQ. The CDR3 extends over 14 amino acids. The CDR3, as DNA: TGCGCCAGCAGCAAATCCAATACTATTGGGGAGCTGTTTTTT. It codes for CASSKSNTIGELFF.

This chain connects TRBV28 to TRBJ1-2, with D perhaps matching TRBD1 (5 bases). Per germline, CDR1 MDHEN and CDR2 SYDVKM. Trimming stripped 5 bases from V and 3 bases from J, with 7 bases between. CDR3 length: 12 amino acids. CDR3 protein: CASSLTDYGYTF. CDR3 bases: TGTGCCAGCAGTCTGACAGACTATGGCTACACCTTC.

CDR3 residues: CASSSGDSMEEQFF. In DNA form, the CDR3 reads TGTGCCAGCAGTTCAGGGGACAGCATGGAGGAGCAGTTCTTC. The gene calls are TRBV6-5 and TRBJ2-1, with TRBD1 identical over 7 bases. Trimming took 4 bases from V and 10 from J; bases not matched to a gene: 10. CDR3 length: 14 residues. Per germline, CDR1 MNHEY and CDR2 SVGAGI.

The rearrangement links TRBV7-9 to TRBJ2-1; D is perhaps TRBD2 (6 bases). V was cut by 4 bases and J by 9 bases, with 7 bases left in between. CDR1 is SEHNR and CDR2 is FQNEAQ in the germline V gene (reference sequence). CDR3 length: 11 residues. The CDR3 sequence: CASSSEGEQFF. In nucleotides, the CDR3 is TGTGCCAGCAGCTCGGAGGGTGAGCAGTTCTTC.

The chain employs TRBV19 and TRBJ2-3; TRBD2 is a possible D gene (5 bases). Per the germline V gene, CDR1 is LNHDA and CDR2 is SQIVND (reference sequence). V was trimmed by 3 bases and J by 1 base, leaving 17 bases between them. The CDR3 is 17 residues long. Here the CDR3 DNA reads TGTGCCAGTAGTATTAGAGGCCGGGGTAGCGGCACAGATACGCAGTATTTT. This encodes CASSIRGRGSGTDTQYF.

This clone was seen a handful of times. The rearrangement joins TRBV27 to TRBJ2-2; D gene unclear. The CDR3 runs 13 residues. Germline loops: CDR1 MNHEY, CDR2 SMNVEV (reference sequence). With 8 bases removed from V and 1 base from J, the gap between germline ends came to 8 bases. In DNA form, the CDR3 reads TGTGCCAGCCGCGGCCGGAACACCGGGGAGCTGTTTTTT. This codes for CASRGRNTGELFF.

This clone has only a few counts. The chain recombines TRBV6-1 with TRBJ1-5; possibly TRBD1 for D (6 bases). Looked up from germline, CDR1 is MNHNS and CDR2 is SASEGT. V lost 5 bases and J lost 4, with 9 bases in between. This CDR3 region has 13 residues. This CDR3 reads CASSSGVNQPQHF. CDR3 bases: TGTGCCAGCAGTTCAGGGGTGAATCAGCCCCAGCATTTT.

This clone was recorded only once. This rearrangement joins TRBV30 to TRBJ2-2, with TRBD1 matching over 10 bases. V lost 2 bases and J lost 5; bases outside the gene matches: 8. The CDR3 consists of 16 residues. The germline gives CDR1 GTSNPN, CDR2 SVGIG (reference sequence). The chain's CDR3 is CAWSTGTGAITGELFF. In DNA form, the CDR3 reads TGTGCCTGGAGTACCGGGACAGGGGCTATAACCGGGGAGCTGTTTTTT.

This chain links TRBV27 with TRBJ1-5; possibly TRBD1 for D (5 bases). V gave up 2 bases and J gave up 4 bases, with 15 bases separating them. In germline, CDR1 is MNHEY, CDR2 SMNVEV (reference sequence). The length of the CDR3 is 16 residues. CDR3 protein: CASSLTSGAPNQPQHF. In DNA form, the CDR3 reads TGTGCCAGCAGTTTAACTTCTGGGGCCCCGAATCAGCCCCAGCATTTT.

This rearrangement joins TRBV9 to TRBJ2-1; 7 nucleotides agree with TRBD2. The CDR3 consists of 15 residues. Per germline, CDR1 SGDLS and CDR2 YYNGEE. Unmatched junction bases numbered 2, after V lost 0 bases and J lost 2 bases. The CDR3 bases are TGTGCCAGCAGCGTAGCCGCGGGGGCCTACAATGAGCAGTTCTTC. This codes for CASSVAAGAYNEQFF.

V and J are TRBV2 and TRBJ2-7; 11 bases map to TRBD2. From germline, CDR1 is SNHLY and CDR2 FYNNEI. The CDR3 has 15 amino acids. The V gene end was trimmed by 2 bases and the J gene end by 2 bases; junction bases not matched to a gene: 2. CDR3 sequence (DNA): TGTGCCAGCAGTGAACATAGCGGGGGGGCCTACGAGCAGTACTTC. Residues: CASSEHSGGAYEQYF.

The chain recombines TRBV6-6 with TRBJ2-3, with unresolved D. Trimming took 10 bases from V and 1 from J, leaving 12 bases between them. This CDR3 is 13 amino acids long. The germline V gene encodes CDR1 MNHNY and CDR2 SVGAGI (reference sequence). CDR3 protein: CAIGFVGTDTQYF. For the CDR3, the DNA is TGTGCCATCGGGTTTGTGGGCACAGATACGCAGTATTTT.

V usage is TRBV7-9 and J usage is TRBJ2-3; possibly TRBD2 for D (6 bases). Trimming stripped 8 bases from V and 2 bases from J, with 17 bases between. The CDR3 runs to 15 residues. Germline-derived CDR1 and CDR2 are SEHNR and FQNEAQ (reference sequence). The CDR3 sequence is CASGGGGPYTDTQYF. The CDR3 DNA sequence: TGTGCCAGCGGGGGAGGTGGACCTTACACAGATACGCAGTATTTT.

The chain links TRBV6-5 to TRBJ1-1, with D hard to call. CDR1 and CDR2 (germline): MNHEY, SVGAGI. V gave up 9 bases and J gave up 1 base, with 12 bases separating them. This CDR3 spans 13 amino acids. The CDR3 DNA follows: TGTGCCAGTCCAAACGGGTGGAACACTGAAGCTTTCTTT. As protein: CASPNGWNTEAFF.

The CDR3 here is CAVAGGSNNEQFF. The CDR3 region has the DNA TGTGCCGTCGCGGGGGGGTCGAACAATGAGCAGTTCTTC. J is TRBJ2-1 and V is TRBV10-3; TRBD2 matches at 9 bases. CDR3 length: 13 residues. From germline, CDR1 is ENHRY and CDR2 SYGVKD. With V trimmed by 11 bases and J by 5 bases, 7 bases remained unmatched.

V is TRBV27 and J is TRBJ2-7, with 9 bases aligning to TRBD1. CDR3 length: 15 amino acids. The trim removed 10 bases at V and 5 bases at J, leaving 15 bases unmatched. The germline V gene encodes CDR1 MNHEY and CDR2 SMNVEV (reference sequence). The CDR3 coding sequence is TGTGCCACTCTAGCGACCGGGACAGGGTTTGACGAGCAGTACTTC. It yields the protein CATLATGTGFDEQYF.

The chain joins TRBV6-5 to TRBJ1-6; D not certain. Germline V lookup: CDR1 MNHEY, CDR2 SVGAGI. Trimming removed 7 bases from V and 6 bases from J, with 13 bases in between. The CDR3 covers 14 residues. Written as DNA, the CDR3 is TGTGCCAGCATGGTTTGGGAGGTTAATTCACCCCTCCACTTT. Its protein product is CASMVWEVNSPLHF.

The table lists this clone with a count of one. The gene calls are TRBV6-5 and TRBJ2-5, with 8 positions matching TRBD2. The CDR3 totals 13 residues. The germline V gene has CDR1 MNHEY and CDR2 SVGAGI. The V and J ends lost 4 bases and 4 bases, in that order; junction bases with no gene match: 2. The CDR3 reads CASSSGGPETQYF. The CDR3 DNA sequence: TGTGCCAGCAGTTCGGGGGGGCCAGAGACCCAGTACTTC.

The chain recombines TRBV14 with TRBJ2-4, with a possible D match to TRBD1 (6 bases). Trimming shortened V by 0 bases and J by 0 bases, and 12 bases separated the two germline ends. There are 17 residues in the CDR3. Per germline, CDR1 SGHDN and CDR2 FVKESK. CDR3 in amino acids: CASSQDRTGTAKNIQYF. The DNA of the CDR3 is TGTGCCAGCAGCCAAGACCGAACAGGGACAGCCAAAAACATTCAGTACTTC.

The chain joins TRBV2 to TRBJ1-5; perhaps TRBD1 as D (5 bases). V lost 7 bases, J lost 5 bases, and 12 bases lay in between. The CDR3 totals 13 residues. Germline V gene sequence: CDR1 SNHLY, CDR2 FYNNEI. CDR3 protein: CASKAGRDQPQHF. The CDR3 DNA follows: TGTGCCAGCAAGGCAGGGCGAGATCAGCCCCAGCATTTT.

The V and J genes are TRBV11-2 and TRBJ1-2; D remains ambiguous. The V end was cut by 1 base, the J end by 1 base, with 10 bases between. CDR1 is SGHAT and CDR2 is FQNNGV in the germline V gene. The CDR3 is made up of 15 amino acids. For the CDR3, the DNA is TGTGCCAGCAGCTTAGGTGGCAGTTATAACTATGGCTACACCTTC. Its translation: CASSLGGSYNYGYTF.

The chain recombines TRBV5-1 with TRBJ1-1; 9 bases are shared with TRBD1. The CDR3 extends over 14 amino acids. The trim removed 5 bases at V and 5 bases at J, leaving 7 bases unmatched. From germline, CDR1 is SGHRS and CDR2 YFSETQ. CDR3 sequence: CASRAGQGSTEAFF. As DNA, the CDR3 is TGCGCCAGCAGAGCTGGACAGGGGAGTACTGAAGCTTTCTTT.

The rearrangement links TRBV25-1 to TRBJ1-4; 8 positions match TRBD1. J was trimmed by 7 bases and V by 1 base; bases with no gene match: 5. Germline V lookup: CDR1 MGHDK, CDR2 SYGVNS. CDR3 length: 15 residues. The CDR3 loop reads CASSELDRDAEKLFF. The CDR3 bases are TGTGCCAGCAGTGAATTGGACAGGGATGCTGAAAAACTGTTTTTT.

This clone was seen once. This chain connects TRBV7-2 to TRBJ2-4; 9 bases line up with TRBD2. Germline V lookup: CDR1 SGHTA, CDR2 FQGNSA. V shed 3 bases and J 3 bases; nucleotides not matched to a gene: 9. The CDR3 has 17 amino acids. In DNA, the CDR3 is TGTGCCAGCAGCTTCTCGCGGGGGGGCCTTGGCAAAAACATTCAGTACTTC. This codes for CASSFSRGGLGKNIQYF.

This clone was detected many times. The rearrangement uses TRBV7-9 and TRBJ2-3; the match to TRBD2 covers 10 bases. V shed 1 base, J shed 3 bases, and the junction held 1 base outside the gene matches. The germline gives CDR1 SEHNR, CDR2 FQNEAQ (reference sequence). This CDR3 is built from 15 residues. The CDR3 sequence is CASSLVLAGTDTQYF. CDR3 sequence (DNA): TGTGCCAGCAGCTTAGTACTAGCGGGGACAGATACGCAGTATTTT.

The chain recombines TRBV3-1 (or the pseudogene TRBV3-2) with TRBJ2-2; D is possibly TRBD1 (5 bases). CDR3 length: 16 amino acids. CDR1 and CDR2 (germline): LGHDT, YNNKEL (reference sequence). V shed 6 bases and J shed 5 bases, with 19 bases lying between them. CDR3 amino acids: CASSNRGRVGTGELFF. The CDR3 DNA sequence: TGTGCCAGCAGTAACCGCGGCAGGGTAGGGACCGGGGAGCTGTTTTTT.

This chain joins TRBV3-1 (or the pseudogene TRBV3-2) and TRBJ2-2; D is unclear. CDR1 and CDR2 (germline): LGHDT, YNNKEL (reference sequence). This CDR3 contains 15 residues. The V end was cut by 4 bases, the J end by 0 bases, with 9 bases between. CDR3 in DNA: TGTGCCAGCAGCCGGAATCAGGCGAACACCGGGGAGCTGTTTTTT. This gives the protein CASSRNQANTGELFF.

This sequence joins TRBV19 and TRBJ1-4; 7 positions agree with TRBD1. J was trimmed by 8 bases and V by 6 bases; bases with no gene match: 12. Germline lookup yields CDR1 LNHDA and CDR2 SQIVND (reference sequence). The CDR3 sequence is 15 residues long. CDR3 amino acids: CASSPTQGMEEKLFF. DNA of the CDR3: TGTGCCAGTAGCCCTACACAGGGGATGGAGGAAAAACTGTTTTTT.

The CDR3 here is CASSERREGTKNYGYTF. CDR3 DNA sequence: TGTGCCAGCAGTGAAAGGCGAGAGGGGACTAAAAACTATGGCTACACCTTC. The genes are TRBV2 and TRBJ1-2, with D tentatively TRBD1 (5 bases). Deletions cut 2 bases from V and 2 bases from J, with 18 bases between. Per germline, CDR1 SNHLY and CDR2 FYNNEI. The CDR3 loop spans 17 amino acids.

The rearrangement joins TRBV5-4 to TRBJ1-1; D possibly corresponds to TRBD1 (6 bases). V lost 3 bases to trimming and J lost 4 bases, with 19 bases between them. This CDR3 region has 16 residues. CDR1 and CDR2 (germline): SGHNT, YYREEE (reference sequence). In nucleotides, the CDR3 is TGTGCCAGCAGCTCCACAGCCGACAGGAGAGTCACTGAAGCTTTCTTT. It is translated as CASSSTADRRVTEAFF. Looking up the rest from reference TRBV5-4 and TRBJ1-1 gives the full variable domain: ETGVTQSPTHLIKTRGQQVTLRCSSQSGHNTVSWYQQALGQGPQFIFQYYREEENGRGNFPPRFSGLQFPNYSSELNVNALELDDSALYLCASSSTADRRVTEAFFGQGTRLTVV.

This sequence joins TRBV2 and TRBJ2-3; no firm D call. The germline gives CDR1 SNHLY, CDR2 FYNNEI. The V and J ends lost 7 bases and 1 base respectively, with 12 bases between them. CDR3 length equals 14 residues. This CDR3 is CASIRRRGTDTQYF. The CDR3 DNA follows: TGTGCCAGCATCCGGCGGCGCGGCACAGATACGCAGTATTTT.

The chain employs TRBV20-1 and TRBJ1-5; unclear D gene. The V end lost 4 bases, the J end lost 7 bases, and 8 bases lay between the germline ends. The germline V gene has CDR1 DFQATT and CDR2 SNEGSKA (reference sequence). The CDR3 consists of 11 residues. The CDR3, as DNA: TGCAGTGCTACACAGAACCAGCCCCAGCATTTT. Protein: CSATQNQPQHF.